This T cell receptor (beta chain) derives from a study of beta chain features in type 1 diabetes. The study's findings and limits: Fewer junction insertions and more nucleotide deletions appeared in type 1 diabetes patients. Shorter TCRB CDR3s, moderately but significantly so, marked every one of the four CD4+ subsets in Type 1 diabetes patients. Although PCR might favor shorter templates, it would do so equally in patients and controls.

V was cut by 5 bases and J by 0 bases, with 5 bases left in between. CDR1 is MNHEY and CDR2 is SMNVEV in the germline V gene (reference sequence). The CDR3 spans 13 residues. Naive, central memory, regulatory and stem cell-like memory cells within the CD4+ compartment were sorted using CD45RO/CCR7/CD25/CD127/CD95/CD27. Investigators reverse transcribed all isolated RNA, so they sequenced expressed TCRB transcripts. Roughly 3.4 million reads were obtained on average from naive, central memory and regulatory T cell samples. Sequencing was performed with immunoSEQ multiplex PCR; in TCRdb, only in-frame clones are kept and a portion is missing. The sample has 600,000 to 700,000 clones; roughly an eighth are singletons. On this clone: Antigen: not known. Distinct nucleotide sequences in the sample also encode this CDR3.

The source material was naive CD4+ T cells from blood. The rearrangement joins TRBV27 to TRBJ2-1; D is undetermined. This clonotype was obtained from a young man with type 1 diabetes. In nucleotides, the CDR3 is TGTGCCAGCAGTCGGAGCTCCTACAATGAGCAGTTCTTC. Its protein is CASSRSSYNEQFF.